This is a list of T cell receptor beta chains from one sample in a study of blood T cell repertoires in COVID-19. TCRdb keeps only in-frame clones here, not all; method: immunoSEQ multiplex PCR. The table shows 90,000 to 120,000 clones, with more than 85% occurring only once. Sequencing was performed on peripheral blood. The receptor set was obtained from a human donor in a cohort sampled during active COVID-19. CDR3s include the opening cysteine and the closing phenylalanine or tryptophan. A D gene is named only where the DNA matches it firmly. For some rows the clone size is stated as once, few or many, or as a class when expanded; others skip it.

CDR3: CASGGASSYEQYF
DNA: TGCGCCAGTGGAGGGGCAAGCTCCTACGAGCAGTACTTC
V: TRBV5-1
size: .
J: TRBJ2-7
D: .

CDR3: CASSSGTGSNQPQHF
DNA: TGTGCCAGCAGTTCCGGGACAGGGAGCAATCAGCCCCAGCATTTT
V: TRBV27
size: once
J: TRBJ1-5
D: TRBD1

CDR3: CASSQRQEGETQYF
DNA: TGTGCCAGCAGCCAAAGGCAGGAGGGAGAGACCCAGTACTTC
V: TRBV4-2
size: .
J: TRBJ2-5
D: .

CDR3: CASSGPIAGPNTGELFF
DNA: TGTGCCAGCAGCGGGCCCATAGCGGGCCCGAACACCGGGGAGCTGTTTTTT
V: TRBV9
size: .
J: TRBJ2-2
D: TRBD2

CDR3: CASSPGGADTQYF
DNA: TGTGCCAGCAGCCCCGGAGGCGCGGATACGCAGTATTTT
V: TRBV7-9
size: .
J: TRBJ2-3
D: .

CDR3: CASSSGTGASYGYTF
DNA: TGTGCCAGCAGTTCCGGGACAGGGGCATCCTATGGCTACACCTTC
V: TRBV7-8
size: .
J: TRBJ1-2
D: TRBD1

CDR3: CASSPHRGLGNQPQHF
DNA: TGTGCCAGCAGCCCCCACAGGGGACTCGGCAATCAGCCCCAGCATTTT
V: TRBV5-6
size: few
J: TRBJ1-5
D: TRBD1

CDR3: CASIGDRGLPSGANVLTF
DNA: TGTGCCAGCATCGGGGACAGGGGCCTTCCTTCTGGGGCCAACGTCCTGACTTTC
V: TRBV21-1
size: once
J: TRBJ2-6
D: .

CDR3: CASSGGTGYNEQFF
DNA: TGTGCCAGCAGTGGGGGGACAGGCTACAATGAGCAGTTCTTC
V: TRBV2
size: .
J: TRBJ2-1
D: TRBD1

CDR3: CASRGGRQIYQPQHF
DNA: TGTGCCAGCAGGGGGGGACGACAGATCTATCAGCCCCAGCATTTT
V: TRBV28
size: .
J: TRBJ1-5
D: .

CDR3: CASKPGGGSGNTIYF
DNA: TGTGCCAGCAAACCGGGCGGGGGCTCTGGAAACACCATATATTTT
V: TRBV14
size: .
J: TRBJ1-3
D: .

CDR3: CASTEWTANQPQHF
DNA: TGTGCCAGCACTGAATGGACAGCAAATCAGCCCCAGCATTTT
V: TRBV6-1
size: .
J: TRBJ1-5
D: .

CDR3: CASTLGGQGADTQYF
DNA: TGTGCCAGCACTCTGGGTGGGCAGGGTGCAGATACGCAGTATTTT
V: TRBV5-4
size: .
J: TRBJ2-3
D: .

CDR3: CASSLTGGAEELFF
DNA: TGTGCCAGCAGCTTAACGGGGGGAGCGGAGGAGCTGTTTTTT
V: TRBV7-2
size: .
J: TRBJ2-2
D: TRBD2

CDR3: CAISERLAAYNEQFF
DNA: TGTGCCATCAGTGAAAGGCTAGCGGCATACAATGAGCAGTTCTTC
V: TRBV10-3
size: few
J: TRBJ2-1
D: TRBD2

CDR3: CAWRKRGGDYGYTF
DNA: TGTGCCTGGAGAAAGCGAGGGGGAGACTATGGCTACACCTTC
V: TRBV30
size: .
J: TRBJ1-2
D: .

CDR3: CASSSTGWIGRESEAFF
DNA: TGTGCCAGCAGCTCCACGGGTTGGATAGGGAGGGAGTCTGAAGCTTTCTTT
V: TRBV11-2
size: .
J: TRBJ1-1
D: .

CDR3: CASSLSVARGNYEQYF
DNA: TGTGCCAGCAGCTTATCCGTGGCCAGGGGTAACTACGAGCAGTACTTC
V: TRBV7-9
size: .
J: TRBJ2-7
D: .

CDR3: CASSLGGLADPYEQYF
DNA: TGTGCCAGCAGCCTTGGGGGGCTAGCGGACCCCTACGAGCAGTACTTC
V: TRBV28
size: .
J: TRBJ2-7
D: .

CDR3: CASSASTNTGELFF
DNA: TGTGCCAGCAGTGCTAGCACGAACACCGGGGAGCTGTTTTTT
V: TRBV28
size: once
J: TRBJ2-2
D: .

CDR3: CASSPGLAGVGTGELFF
DNA: TGCGCCAGCAGCCCGGGACTAGCGGGAGTCGGCACCGGGGAGCTGTTTTTT
V: TRBV4-1
size: .
J: TRBJ2-2
D: TRBD2

CDR3: CASSFLGREDSPLHF
DNA: TGTGCCAGCAGTTTCTTGGGCAGGGAGGATTCACCCCTCCACTTT
V: TRBV28
size: .
J: TRBJ1-6
D: .

CDR3: CATRSGGTEAFF
DNA: TGTGCCACCCGGAGTGGGGGGACTGAAGCTTTCTTT
V: TRBV13
size: .
J: TRBJ1-1
D: .

CDR3: CASSYGARTNTGELFF
DNA: TGTGCCAGCAGTTACGGAGCCAGGACTAACACCGGGGAGCTGTTTTTT
V: TRBV6-5
size: .
J: TRBJ2-2
D: .

CDR3: CASSGATRDRGRNTIYF
DNA: TGTGCCAGCAGCGGAGCGACACGGGACAGGGGACGAAACACCATATATTTT
V: TRBV7-2
size: .
J: TRBJ1-3
D: TRBD1

CDR3: CASSWRGQDYGYTF
DNA: TGTGCCAGCAGTTGGAGGGGGCAGGACTATGGCTACACCTTC
V: TRBV28
size: once
J: TRBJ1-2
D: TRBD1

CDR3: CASSLPRQGDYRETQYF
DNA: TGTGCCAGCAGCTTACCAAGACAGGGAGATTACCGAGAGACCCAGTACTTC
V: TRBV7-8
size: once
J: TRBJ2-5
D: TRBD1

CDR3: CASSLIKAGGNNEQFF
DNA: TGTGCCAGCAGTCTTATCAAGGCGGGGGGGAACAATGAGCAGTTCTTC
V: TRBV27
size: .
J: TRBJ2-1
D: TRBD2

CDR3: CASSTWTGAVTGELFF
DNA: TGCGCCAGCAGCACCTGGACAGGGGCGGTTACCGGGGAGCTGTTTTTT
V: TRBV5-1
size: .
J: TRBJ2-2
D: TRBD1

CDR3: CASSPRLAGRSYEQYF
DNA: TGTGCCAGCAGCCCCCGGCTAGCGGGAAGGTCCTACGAGCAGTACTTC
V: TRBV6-6
size: .
J: TRBJ2-7
D: TRBD2

CDR3: CASSNQANQHYGYTF
DNA: TGTGCCAGCAGTAACCAGGCGAACCAACACTATGGCTACACCTTC
V: TRBV28
size: .
J: TRBJ1-2
D: .

CDR3: CASSLAPTGSGNIQYF
DNA: TGTGCCAGCAGCTTGGCCCCAACAGGTTCCGGAAACATTCAGTACTTC
V: TRBV5-4
size: .
J: TRBJ2-4
D: .

CDR3: CASSYSAGGGQPQHF
DNA: TGTGCCAGCAGTTACTCGGCGGGGGGGGGACAGCCCCAGCATTTT
V: TRBV6-2/TRBV6-3
size: .
J: TRBJ1-5
D: .

CDR3: CASRRMGHEQYF
DNA: TGTGCCAGCAGGAGGATGGGGCACGAGCAGTACTTC
V: TRBV25-1
size: .
J: TRBJ2-7
D: .

CDR3: CASRSGRARGSEKLFF
DNA: TGTGCCAGCCGAAGCGGGCGGGCCCGAGGGAGTGAAAAACTGTTTTTT
V: TRBV27
size: .
J: TRBJ1-4
D: .

CDR3: CASAGTGEYGYTF
DNA: TGTGCCAGCGCCGGGACAGGGGAGTATGGCTACACCTTC
V: TRBV12-3/TRBV12-4
size: .
J: TRBJ1-2
D: TRBD1

CDR3: CASSQGQAYYGYTF
DNA: TGTGCCAGCAGCCAGGGTCAGGCCTACTATGGCTACACCTTC
V: TRBV3-1/TRBV3-2
size: .
J: TRBJ1-2
D: .

CDR3: CASSPGQGYYEQYF
DNA: TGTGCCAGCAGTCCTGGACAGGGGTACTACGAGCAGTACTTC
V: TRBV27
size: once
J: TRBJ2-7
D: TRBD1